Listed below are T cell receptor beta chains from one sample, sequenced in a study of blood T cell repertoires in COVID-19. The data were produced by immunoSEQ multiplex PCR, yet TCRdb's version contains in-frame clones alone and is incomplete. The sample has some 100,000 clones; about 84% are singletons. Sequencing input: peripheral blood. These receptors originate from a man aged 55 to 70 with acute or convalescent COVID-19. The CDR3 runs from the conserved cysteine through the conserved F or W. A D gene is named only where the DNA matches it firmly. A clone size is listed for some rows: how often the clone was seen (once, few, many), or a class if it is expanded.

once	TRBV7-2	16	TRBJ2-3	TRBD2	TGTGCCAGCAGCCAAGCTCTAGCGGGGGGGATAGATACGCAGTATTTT	CASSQALAGGIDTQYF
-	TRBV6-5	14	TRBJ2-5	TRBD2	TGTGCCAGCAGAGGACTAGCGGCTCAAGAGACCCAGTACTTC	CASRGLAAQETQYF
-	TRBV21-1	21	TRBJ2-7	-	TGTGCCAGCAGCAAAAAGGGGGTCCGTGGGGGCATGTCTCCTCGTTTGTCCGAGCAGTACTTC	CASSKKGVRGGMSPRLSEQYF
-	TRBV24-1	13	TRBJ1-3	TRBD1	TGTGCCACCCAGGGACAGGGGGCGGACACCATATATTTT	CATQGQGADTIYF
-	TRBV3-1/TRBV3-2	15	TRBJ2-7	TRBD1	TGTGCCAGCAGCCAAGATCCGGGACAGGGAATCCAGCAGTACTTC	CASSQDPGQGIQQYF
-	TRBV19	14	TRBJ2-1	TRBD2	TGTGCCAGTAAAGGGGAGGGCGCCTACAATGAGCAGTTCTTC	CASKGEGAYNEQFF
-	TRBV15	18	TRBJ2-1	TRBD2	TGTGCCACCAGCAGAGGAAGAACTAGCGGGGGGGTATACAATGAGCAGTTCTTC	CATSRGRTSGGVYNEQFF
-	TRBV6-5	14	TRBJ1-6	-	TGTGCCAGCAGTAGGGGCGGGAATAGCTCACCCCTCCACTTT	CASSRGGNSSPLHF
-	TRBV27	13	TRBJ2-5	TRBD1	TGTGCCAGCACCACAGGGGGCTGGGAGACCCAGTACTTC	CASTTGGWETQYF
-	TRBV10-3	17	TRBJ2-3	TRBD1	TGTGCCATCAGTGAGTCATCGGGACAGGGGGCCTCAGATACGCAGTATTTT	CAISESSGQGASDTQYF
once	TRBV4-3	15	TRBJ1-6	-	TGCGCCAGCAGCCAAGGGTCCAGTGGTGGTTCACCCCTCCACTTT	CASSQGSSGGSPLHF
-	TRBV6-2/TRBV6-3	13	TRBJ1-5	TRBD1	TGTGCCAGCAGTCCGACAGGGCCTCAGCCCCAGCATTTT	CASSPTGPQPQHF
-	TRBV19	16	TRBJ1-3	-	TGTGCCAGTAGTATCTTCGGCAGGGAAACTGGAAACACCATATATTTT	CASSIFGRETGNTIYF
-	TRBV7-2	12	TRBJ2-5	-	TGTGCCAGCAGCTCGGGCAGGGGGACCCAGTACTTC	CASSSGRGTQYF
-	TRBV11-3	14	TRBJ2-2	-	TGTGCCAGCAGCTTAAGAACAGACACCGGGGAGCTGTTTTTT	CASSLRTDTGELFF
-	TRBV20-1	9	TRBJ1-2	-	TGCAGTGCTCCCCCGGGCTACACCTTC	CSAPPGYTF
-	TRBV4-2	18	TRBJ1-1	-	TGTGCCAGCAGCCAAGATACCCGCAGGGCGGGAGGAGACACTGAAGCTTTCTTT	CASSQDTRRAGGDTEAFF
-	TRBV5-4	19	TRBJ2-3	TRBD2	TGTGCCAGCAGCTCTCGTCCGGCTAGCGGGAGGGTTAGCACAGATACGCAGTATTTT	CASSSRPASGRVSTDTQYF
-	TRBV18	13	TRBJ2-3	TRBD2	TGTGCCAGCTCACCGGGGGGGACAGATACGCAGTATTTT	CASSPGGTDTQYF
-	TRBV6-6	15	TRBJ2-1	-	TGTGCCAGCATTGGGTCCGGGAGTACCCACAATGAGCAGTTCTTC	CASIGSGSTHNEQFF
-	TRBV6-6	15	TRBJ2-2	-	TGTGCCAGCAGTTACTCCCCACAGTACACCGGGGAGCTGTTTTTT	CASSYSPQYTGELFF
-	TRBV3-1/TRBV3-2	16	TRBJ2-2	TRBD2	TGTGCCAGCAGCCCCCGGCTAGCGGGAAGTACCGGGGAGCTGTTTTTT	CASSPRLAGSTGELFF
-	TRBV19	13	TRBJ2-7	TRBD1	TGTGCCAGTAGTCGACAGGGATCCTACGAGCAGTACTTC	CASSRQGSYEQYF
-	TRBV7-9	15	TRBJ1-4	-	TGTGCCAGCAGCACAATACAGGGTAGAAATGAAAAACTGTTTTTT	CASSTIQGRNEKLFF
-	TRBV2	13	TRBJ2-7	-	TGTGCCAGCAATTGGGCCGGAAAGTACGAGCAGTACTTC	CASNWAGKYEQYF
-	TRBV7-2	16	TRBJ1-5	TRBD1	TGTGCCAGCAGCTTACAGGGACAGGGCGGTAATCAGCCCCAGCATTTT	CASSLQGQGGNQPQHF